A selection of T cell receptor beta chains follows, all from one sample in a study of somatic mutations in cytotoxic T cells in rheumatoid arthritis. Sequenced by immunoSEQ multiplex PCR; TCRdb stores in-frame clones only, minus some. Of 15,000 to 20,000 clones in the sample, more than 70% were seen once. The sequencing sample was made of CD8+ T cells sorted from blood. Source of these receptors: an adult with rheumatoid arthritis. Both conserved end residues are part of each CDR3. A D gene is named only where the DNA matches it firmly. Some rows mark clone size as missing; the rest say once, few, many or name a class of expanded clone.

d_gene,len,abundance,v_gene,j_gene,CDR3nt,CDR3aa
.,13,.,TRBV19,TRBJ2-7,TGTGCCAGTAGTGGGCAGGGGATCCACGAGCAGTACTTC,CASSGQGIHEQYF
TRBD2,15,.,TRBV6-1,TRBJ2-5,TGTGCCAGCAGTGAACTAGCGGGGGGGCAAGAGACCCAGTACTTC,CASSELAGGQETQYF
.,18,.,TRBV6-1,TRBJ1-2,TGTGCCAGCAGTGCTATTTGGCCCAATACAGGAGCCTTTGATGCCTACACCTTC,CASSAIWPNTGAFDAYTF
.,13,.,TRBV10-2,TRBJ1-1,TGCGCCAGCAGTTCAGGGATGAACACTGAAGCTTTCTTT,CASSSGMNTEAFF
.,14,.,TRBV7-9,TRBJ2-5,TGTGCCAGCAGCTTAATAGGACGCCAAGAGACCCAGTACTTC,CASSLIGRQETQYF
.,10,.,TRBV27,TRBJ2-7,TGTGCCAGAAGTCTCTACGAGCAGTACTTC,CARSLYEQYF
.,15,.,TRBV13,TRBJ1-6,TGTGCCAGCAGCTCAACCCAGGGGTATAATTCACCCCTCCACTTT,CASSSTQGYNSPLHF
.,13,once,TRBV11-3,TRBJ2-1,TGTGCCAGCATCCAGACCTTTTACAATGAGCAGTTCTTC,CASIQTFYNEQFF
.,11,.,TRBV6-6,TRBJ2-3,TGTGCCAGCACTTCGGGACTGGCGCAGTATTTT,CASTSGLAQYF
TRBD1,15,.,TRBV9,TRBJ2-5,TGTGCCAGCAGCGTCAGGGGGATAGTGTTCGAGACCCAGTACTTC,CASSVRGIVFETQYF
TRBD1,15,.,TRBV11-2,TRBJ2-7,TGTGCCAGCAGCTTAGAGGACAGGGCGTCCTACGAGCAGTACTTC,CASSLEDRASYEQYF
TRBD2,15,.,TRBV19,TRBJ2-1,TGTGCCAGTAGTACGAGCGGGGGGGCCTACAATGAGCAGTTCTTC,CASSTSGGAYNEQFF
TRBD2,16,.,TRBV9,TRBJ2-4,TGTGCCAGCAGCGAGACGGGGGGGGAAGCCAAAAACATTCAGTACTTC,CASSETGGEAKNIQYF
.,15,.,TRBV13,TRBJ1-1,TGTGCCAGCAGTTCACCCGACAACTCAAACACTGAAGCTTTCTTT,CASSSPDNSNTEAFF
.,18,.,TRBV5-6,TRBJ2-7,TGTGCCAGCAGCTTCAAGGATGTAACGCGGGACATTTCCCGCGAGCAATACTTC,CASSFKDVTRDISREQYF
.,11,.,TRBV20-1,TRBJ2-2,TGCAGTGCTCAGTACACCGGGGAGCTGTTTTTT,CSAQYTGELFF
.,15,.,TRBV15,TRBJ2-5,TGTGCCACCAGCAGATCACGGAGTTTCCAAGAGACCCAGTACTTC,CATSRSRSFQETQYF
.,12,.,TRBV28,TRBJ1-2,TGTGCCAGCAGATCGGGGAACTATGGCTACACCTTC,CASRSGNYGYTF
.,15,.,TRBV11-2,TRBJ2-7,TGTGCCAGCACCGACCAGATGAGAGGTTTCTACGAGCAGTACTTC,CASTDQMRGFYEQYF
.,14,.,TRBV19,TRBJ1-1,TGTGCCAGTAGTATAGCCCCGAAGAACACTGAAGCTTTCTTT,CASSIAPKNTEAFF
.,13,.,TRBV5-4,TRBJ1-2,TGTGCCAGCAGCTTTACAGGGCGCTATGGCTACACCTTC,CASSFTGRYGYTF
TRBD2,15,.,TRBV9,TRBJ2-1,TGTGCCAGCAGCGTAGTCGAGTGGGGGGGTAATGAGCAGTTCTTC,CASSVVEWGGNEQFF
.,15,.,TRBV27,TRBJ1-5,TGTGCCAGCAGCATTATGGGGGGTAGCAATCAGCCCCAGCATTTT,CASSIMGGSNQPQHF
TRBD2,16,once,TRBV11-2,TRBJ2-5,TGTGCCAGCAGCCTCCGGACTAGCGGGGACCAAGAGACCCAGTACTTC,CASSLRTSGDQETQYF
.,14,.,TRBV7-6,TRBJ1-4,TGTGCCAGCAGCTTATGGACTAGGGATGAAAAACTGTTTTTT,CASSLWTRDEKLFF
TRBD2,17,.,TRBV4-2,TRBJ2-3,TGTGCCAGCAGCCAAGAGGGAGGGACTAGCGGGGGGGATACGCAGTATTTT,CASSQEGGTSGGDTQYF
.,14,few,TRBV5-1,TRBJ2-7,TGCGCCAGCAGCCCACAGGGCAGCTTCTACGAGCAGTACTTC,CASSPQGSFYEQYF
.,13,.,TRBV6-6,TRBJ2-7,TGTGCCAGCAGAAACAGCGATTCCTACGAGCAGTACTTC,CASRNSDSYEQYF
.,16,.,TRBV4-2,TRBJ2-3,TGTGCCAGCAGCCAGCCCCTGAGTGGGTACACAGATACGCAGTATTTT,CASSQPLSGYTDTQYF
.,13,.,TRBV2,TRBJ2-2,TGTGCCAGCATTGGTGCAAACACCGGGGAGCTGTTTTTT,CASIGANTGELFF
TRBD1,16,.,TRBV7-9,TRBJ2-7,TGTGCCAGCAGCTTAGGAGGGACAGGGGGCCCCTACGAGCAGTACTTC,CASSLGGTGGPYEQYF
TRBD1,13,.,TRBV9,TRBJ1-4,TGTGCCAGCAGCCTAGGGGGCGTTGAAAAACTGTTTTTT,CASSLGGVEKLFF
.,16,.,TRBV4-1,TRBJ1-4,TGCGCCAGCAGCCACCGATCAGGGGAGGGGGTTGAAAAACTGTTTTTT,CASSHRSGEGVEKLFF
.,13,.,TRBV7-3,TRBJ2-5,TGTGCCAGCAGCTTCAACAGTGGAGAGACCCAGTACTTC,CASSFNSGETQYF
.,14,few,TRBV28,TRBJ1-1,TGTGCCAGCAGTCGAACAGGGATCGACACTGAAGCTTTCTTT,CASSRTGIDTEAFF
.,16,.,TRBV7-9,TRBJ2-3,TGTGCCAGCAGTTCTCCTTGGGGCCTACGCACAGATACGCAGTATTTT,CASSSPWGLRTDTQYF
.,14,.,TRBV7-8,TRBJ1-5,TGTGCCAGCAGCTCAGGGAGGAACAATCAGCCCCAGCATTTT,CASSSGRNNQPQHF
.,12,.,TRBV27,TRBJ1-5,TGTGCCACCCGAGGGGGCAATCAGCCCCAGCATTTT,CATRGGNQPQHF
.,13,few,TRBV27,TRBJ1-5,TGTGCCAGCAGCCACGGACTCAATCAGCCCCAGCATTTT,CASSHGLNQPQHF
TRBD1,13,.,TRBV2,TRBJ1-2,TGTGCCAGCAGGGGGACAGGGGAGGCGGGCTACACCTTC,CASRGTGEAGYTF
.,15,.,TRBV18,TRBJ2-2,TGTGCCAGCCCCCGGGTAAGTCGAAACACCGGGGAGCTGTTTTTT,CASPRVSRNTGELFF
.,16,.,TRBV7-6,TRBJ2-3,TGTGCCAGCAGCTTATTTAGTTACAGAAGCACAGATACGCAGTATTTT,CASSLFSYRSTDTQYF
.,14,.,TRBV9,TRBJ2-7,TGTGCCAGCAGCGCCGGACCAAGGACGGACGAGCAGTACTTC,CASSAGPRTDEQYF
.,13,.,TRBV6-4,TRBJ2-2,TGTGCCAGCAGTGACTCTTCAAGCGGGGAGCTGTTTTTT,CASSDSSSGELFF
.,14,.,TRBV10-1,TRBJ2-5,TGCGCCAGCAGTGAGGAGATCGGATCGGGGACCCAGTACTTC,CASSEEIGSGTQYF
.,15,.,TRBV12-1,TRBJ1-2,TGTGCCAGCAGCTCCGAAGCCGACGGCCACTATGGCTACACCTTC,CASSSEADGHYGYTF
.,16,once,TRBV9,TRBJ1-3,TGTGCCAGCAGCGGAGAGAGCGGAATGGAAGGAAACACCATATATTTT,CASSGESGMEGNTIYF
.,14,.,TRBV10-3,TRBJ1-1,TGTGCCATCAGTGAGTCCGGCGAGAGGACTGAAGCTTTCTTT,CAISESGERTEAFF
.,17,once,TRBV28,TRBJ1-5,TGTGCCAGCAGTTTACGGTGGAATCATGGGGGTGATCAGCCCCAGCATTTT,CASSLRWNHGGDQPQHF
.,12,.,TRBV10-2,TRBJ2-7,TGCGCCAGCACCTCAGGGGCCTACGAGCAGTACTTC,CASTSGAYEQYF
.,15,.,TRBV5-1,TRBJ1-4,TGCGCCAGCAGCTTGAGAGGTCGTATCCCGGAAAAACTGTTTTTT,CASSLRGRIPEKLFF
.,13,few,TRBV30,TRBJ2-1,TGTGCCTGGAGCCCGGGCTCCTACAATGAGCAGTTCTTC,CAWSPGSYNEQFF
.,15,.,TRBV9,TRBJ1-1,TGTGCCAGCAGCGTAGGGGGCACCTCGAACACTGAAGCTTTCTTT,CASSVGGTSNTEAFF
TRBD2,15,large,TRBV7-2,TRBJ2-1,TGTGCCAGCAGCTTACTGCTTAGCGGGGGGGATGAGCAGTTCTTC,CASSLLLSGGDEQFF
TRBD1,17,.,TRBV13,TRBJ2-3,TGTGCCAGCAGCTCCACAGGGGCACTATCTAGCACAGATACGCAGTATTTT,CASSSTGALSSTDTQYF
.,13,.,TRBV7-9,TRBJ2-1,TGTGCCACCGGAAGGACAGCATCCAATGAGCAGTTCTTC,CATGRTASNEQFF
TRBD1,14,once,TRBV6-5,TRBJ2-7,TGTGCCAGCAGTTACTTTAACAGGGGCATCGAGCAGTACTTC,CASSYFNRGIEQYF
TRBD2,15,.,TRBV6-4,TRBJ2-3,TGTGCCAGCAGTGAGTCTAGCGGAGACACAGATACGCAGTATTTT,CASSESSGDTDTQYF